This entry lists 13 T cell receptor beta chains sequenced from one sample in a study of T-cell reconstitution after alpha-beta-depleted transplantation in children. Researchers prepared the TCRbeta library using unique molecular identifiers, the study reports. MiXCR was run by TCRdb on the PCR reads, yielding one entry per CDR3 protein. The top ten hold about 2.2% of the sample, which has hundreds of thousands of distinct CDR3 sequences, around 13% seen once. This sample comprised PBMCs, mostly from graft donor cells, obtained 360 days after TCRalphabeta/CD19-depleted stem cell transplant. Source of these receptors: a male patient aged 10 to 17 who had a stem cell transplant for acute myeloid leukemia, so the T cells may come from the graft donor.

V is TRBV4-1 and J is TRBJ2-6; D ambiguous. The V end lost 2 bases, the J end lost 0 bases, and 8 bases lay between the germline ends. Germline V gene data show CDR1 as MGHRA and CDR2 as YSYEKL. The CDR3 extends over 16 amino acids. CDR3 nucleotides: TGCGCCAGCAGCCAACCCATCCACTCTGGGGCCAACGTCCTGACTTTC. Translating it yields CASSQPIHSGANVLTF.

There are many counts of this clonotype. The junction does not match germline at one end; this may be a read error. The chain uses TRBV5-1 and TRBJ2-5; no firm D call. This CDR3 region has 12 residues. Germline V gene sequence: CDR1 SGHRS, CDR2 YFSETQ. In DNA, the CDR3 is TGTGCCAGCAGCTTAACTTCGGAGACCCAGTACTTC. The encoded protein is CASSLTSETQYF. The variable domain in full, completed from reference TRBV5-1 and TRBJ2-5, reads KAGVTQTPRYLIKTRGQQVTLSCSPISGHRSVSWYQQTPGQGLQFLFEYFSETQRNKGNFPGRFSGRQFSNSRSEMNVSTLELGDSALYLCASSLTSETQYFGPGTRLLVL.

Regarding this clonotype: A much larger clonotype is one base distant, so this may be a read error. The chain is built from TRBV7-2 and TRBJ2-5; D is unresolved. The CDR3 covers 13 residues. With 2 bases removed from V and 4 bases from J, the gap between germline ends came to 8 bases. CDR1 is SGHTA, CDR2 FQGNSA, per germline. The CDR3 loop reads CASSLIRRETQYF. For the CDR3, the DNA is TGTGCCAGCAGCTTAATTAGACGAGAGACCCAGTACTTC.

The V and J genes are TRBV10-3 and TRBJ2-7; a weak D match, TRBD2 (6 bases). Germline V gives CDR1 ENHRY, CDR2 SYGVKD. The CDR3 spans 13 residues. V lost 4 bases, J lost 2 bases, and 9 bases lay in between. CDR3 in DNA: TGTGCCATCAGTGCAGGACTACCCTACGAGCAGTACTTC. Translating it yields CAISAGLPYEQYF.

This clonotype was counted ten times or more. V and J are TRBV12-3 or TRBV12-4 and TRBJ1-1; the D is unclear. The CDR3 length is 12 residues. V lost 6 bases and J lost 4, with 9 bases in between. The CDR3 nucleotides read TGTGCCAGCAGCCCCATCGGCACTGAAGCTTTCTTT. Translated: CASSPIGTEAFF.

In its sample, this clonotype was seen a few times. The chain couples TRBV2 to TRBJ2-2; D remains ambiguous. The V gene's germline CDR1 is SNHLY and CDR2 FYNNEI. The CDR3 consists of 12 residues. V shed 4 bases and J shed 7 bases, with 7 bases lying between them. CDR3 DNA sequence: TGTGCCAGCAGTGCGAAGGTCGGGGAGCTGTTTTTT. It encodes CASSAKVGELFF. Drawing the rest from reference TRBV2 and TRBJ2-2, the complete variable domain is EPEVTQTPSHQVTQMGQEVILRCVPISNHLYFYWYRQILGQKVEFLVSFYNNEISEKSEIFDDQFSVERPDGSNFTLKIRSTKLEDSAMYFCASSAKVGELFFGEGSRLTVL.

This clonotype was found once. The chain links TRBV5-1 to TRBJ2-2; 10 nucleotides align to TRBD1. J was trimmed by 4 bases and V by 3 bases; bases with no gene match: 3. The CDR3 consists of 15 residues. Germline CDR1 reads SGHRS; CDR2 reads YFSETQ. CDR3 nucleotides: TGCGCCAGCAGCTGGGGACAGGGGACCACCGGGGAGCTGTTTTTT. Translating it yields CASSWGQGTTGELFF.

This chain joins TRBV6-1 and TRBJ1-5, with no clear D. Germline CDR1 and CDR2: MNHNS and SASEGT. The CDR3 contains 14 residues. The V and J ends lost 6 bases and 4 bases respectively, with 13 bases between them. The CDR3 nucleotides are TGTGCCAGCAGCACCTGGGCCCTAAATCAGCCCCAGCATTTT. This sequence encodes CASSTWALNQPQHF.

This clonotype occurred many times. V and J are TRBV7-3 and TRBJ2-7; possibly TRBD1 for D (6 bases). The V end lost 5 bases, the J end lost 3 bases, and 17 bases lay between the germline ends. The V gene's germline CDR1 is SGHTA and CDR2 FQGTGA. The CDR3 covers 15 residues. In DNA form, the CDR3 reads TGTGCCAGCAGCCCCTGGCCTGGGGGCGACTACGAGCAGTACTTC. This codes for CASSPWPGGDYEQYF.

This clonotype was detected only a few times. The chain recombines TRBV27 with TRBJ1-4; D is unresolved. The CDR3 runs 15 residues. V lost 6 bases, J lost 8 bases, and 19 bases lay in between. Germline V gene data show CDR1 as MNHEY and CDR2 as SMNVEV (reference sequence). The CDR3 DNA follows: TGTGCCAGCAGCCTCCTTCGGGCGCGAGGGGAAAAACTGTTTTTT. Protein product: CASSLLRARGEKLFF.

This clonotype was detected only a few times. The rearrangement joins TRBV4-2 to TRBJ2-1, with 9 bases aligning to TRBD2. V was pared by 1 base and J by 4 bases, with 5 bases of the junction left unmatched. The CDR3 runs to 16 residues. In germline, CDR1 is LGHNA, CDR2 YNFKEQ. Here the CDR3 reads CASSQVTSGYYNEQFF. DNA of the CDR3: TGTGCCAGCAGCCAAGTAACTAGCGGGTATTACAATGAGCAGTTCTTC.

This rearrangement joins TRBV28 to TRBJ2-1; D remains unclear. Germline CDR1 MDHEN, CDR2 SYDVKM. Between the trimmed V and J ends, which lost 6 bases and 6 bases, there was a span of 12 bases. This CDR3 spans 13 amino acids. The CDR3 region is CASSPLIPNEQFF. In DNA, the CDR3 is TGTGCCAGCAGCCCCCTAATCCCCAATGAGCAGTTCTTC.

This chain's CDR3 is CASSFGAGLGYEQYF. DNA of the CDR3: TGTGCCAGCAGCTTTGGTGCAGGCCTAGGCTACGAGCAGTACTTC. The rearrangement links TRBV5-6 to TRBJ2-7; D is unclear. The CDR3 has 15 residues. Trimming pared 2 bases from V and 3 bases from J, leaving 15 bases between. Germline V gene sequence: CDR1 SGHDT, CDR2 YYEEEE.